The sequence of this T cell receptor beta chain was determined in a study of graft-versus-host responses after intestinal transplantation. Turning to the study itself: Following induction with anti-thymocyte globulin, all recipients were given tacrolimus and steroids for approximately 3 years.

V was clipped by 5 bases and J by 5 bases, with 20 bases between them. The germline gives CDR1 SGHTS, CDR2 YDEGEE. The length of the CDR3 is 16 residues. Method: immunoSEQ multiplex PCR; TCRdb's copy keeps in-frame clones and lacks some. The repertoire holds 35,000 to 40,000 clones, around 87% seen once, with roughly 18% in the top ten. Researchers processed graft tissue to release intraepithelial and lamina propria lymphocytes. Study findings and constraints: Those patients showing graft-donor T cell macrochimerism displayed high graft-versus-host to host-versus-graft clonal ratios in allografts. Detection of GvH clones occurred in recipient marrow, and some had their first appearance in ileum or blood.

Note on this clone: Its matching antigen is unknown.

Sample: ileum tissue, taken 204 days after intestinal transplant. The J gene is TRBJ2-4, the V gene TRBV5-8; tentative D call: TRBD2 (5 bases). The origin of this receptor is a human patient who received an intestinal transplant, so some T cells may come from the graft donor. The CDR3 sequence: CASSPIEGILENIQYF. CDR3 coding DNA: TGTGCCAGCAGTCCGATAGAGGGCATTCTTGAAAACATTCAGTACTTC.